Following are 5 T cell receptor beta chains from one sample sequenced in a study of shared T cell receptors in the human thymus. Only in-frame clones appear in the TCRdb table, and some are missing; sequencing was by immunoSEQ multiplex PCR. The top ten clones hold over 0.008% of a sample with hundreds of thousands of clones, about 90% of them seen once. Another study also made use of these data, one on human thymus T cells.

The material sequenced was thymocytes. The receptors were sampled from a boy younger than two with a congenital heart defect.

The rearrangement joins TRBV28 to TRBJ2-7; 8 bases line up with TRBD1. J lost 5 bases, V lost 3 bases, and 6 bases had no gene match. The CDR3 is 14 amino acids. In germline, CDR1 is MDHEN, CDR2 SYDVKM. Here the CDR3 reads CASSLQGAGDEQYF. CDR3 nucleotide sequence: TGTGCCAGCAGTTTGCAGGGGGCCGGCGACGAGCAGTACTTC.

The chain is built from TRBV11-2 and TRBJ2-5, with 11 bases matching TRBD2. Germline V gene lookup returns CDR1 SGHAT and CDR2 FQNNGV. After removal of 5 bases from V and 3 bases from J, the junction contained 8 bases not matched to a gene. This CDR3 is built from 16 residues. CDR3 DNA sequence: TGTGCCAGCAGCCCAGGGCCTAGCGGGGGGAAAGAGACCCAGTACTTC. Translating it yields CASSPGPSGGKETQYF.

This clone came up once. This rearrangement joins TRBV4-3 to TRBJ2-1, with 7 bases matching TRBD1. J gave up 6 bases and V 2 bases, and 13 bases lay outside the gene matches. CDR1 LGHNA and CDR2 YSLEER come from the germline V gene. The CDR3 covers 17 residues. CDR3 nucleotides: TGCGCCAGCAGCCAACTTCCCCCCGGACAGGTTACCAATGAGCAGTTCTTC. Encoded protein: CASSQLPPGQVTNEQFF.

This rearrangement joins TRBV7-2 to TRBJ2-7; TRBD2 aligns across 7 bases. The CDR3 spans 18 residues. V was clipped by 2 bases and J by 1 base; unmatched bases: 14. Germline V CDR1 and CDR2: SGHTA, FQGNSA. The CDR3 loop reads CASSLPPRDGRLSYEQYF. The CDR3 bases are TGTGCCAGCAGCTTACCCCCAAGGGACGGGAGGCTATCCTACGAGCAGTACTTC.

V and J are TRBV29-1 and TRBJ2-1; 7 nucleotides match TRBD2. Losses at the gene ends were 6 bases for V and 3 bases for J; bases not matched to a gene: 8. CDR1 is SQVTM and CDR2 is ANQGSEA in the germline V gene. The CDR3 length is 14 residues. The CDR3, as DNA: TGCAGCGTAAGCTTGGCTAGCGGCTACAATGAGCAGTTCTTC. Amino acids: CSVSLASGYNEQFF.